A single sample is the source of the 20 T cell receptor beta chains below, sequenced in a study of control samples from healthy donors and cancer patients. TCRdb's table, derived via immunoSEQ multiplex PCR, lists solely in-frame clones and lacks some. The sample comprises approximately 100,000 clones, 90% of which are singletons, and 3.5% to 4.5% rests with the top ten. Sequencing was done on a sample of blood. All receptors come from a human donor in good health. The donor label of this sample is uncertain.

This clone was detected ten times or more. The chain couples TRBV3-1 (or the pseudogene TRBV3-2) to TRBJ2-1, with D uncertain. Trimming took off 1 base at V and 9 bases at J, with 10 bases between the two ends. The CDR3 totals 13 residues. Germline V gives CDR1 LGHDT, CDR2 YNNKEL (reference sequence). CDR3 coding DNA: TGTGCCAGCAGCCAAGTAAGAGTGAGTGAGCAGTTCTTC. Amino acids: CASSQVRVSEQFF.

The gene calls are TRBV5-4 and TRBJ1-6, with a possible D match to TRBD1 (6 bases). Trimming cost V 2 bases and J 4 bases, with 10 bases left between them. Germline lookup yields CDR1 SGHNT and CDR2 YYREEE (reference sequence). This CDR3 spans 15 amino acids. This chain's CDR3 is CASSLSQGYNSPLHF. In nucleotides, the CDR3 is TGTGCCAGCAGCTTATCTCAGGGGTATAATTCACCCCTCCACTTT. The whole variable domain, filled in from reference TRBV5-4 and TRBJ1-6, reads ETGVTQSPTHLIKTRGQQVTLRCSSQSGHNTVSWYQQALGQGPQFIFQYYREEENGRGNFPPRFSGLQFPNYSSELNVNALELDDSALYLCASSLSQGYNSPLHFGNGTRLTVT.

The J gene is TRBJ2-5, the V gene TRBV9; D unclear. Trimming took 2 bases from V and 3 from J, leaving 5 bases between them. Germline loops: CDR1 SGDLS, CDR2 YYNGEE. The CDR3 sequence is 12 residues long. The DNA for the CDR3 is TGTGCCAGCAGCGTCGAAGAAGAGACCCAGTACTTC. Residues: CASSVEEETQYF.

This clone turned up a few times. V and J are TRBV30 and TRBJ2-1, with TRBD1 matching over 10 bases. Per the germline V gene, CDR1 is GTSNPN and CDR2 is SVGIG (reference sequence). The CDR3 is made up of 15 amino acids. Unmatched junction bases numbered 9, after V lost 7 bases and J lost 3 bases. CDR3 protein: CASHPGTGDYNEQFF. CDR3 coding DNA: TGTGCCTCTCACCCCGGGACAGGGGACTACAATGAGCAGTTCTTC. Filled out from reference TRBV30 and TRBJ2-1, the complete variable domain reads SQTIHQWPATLVQPVGSPLSLECTVEGTSNPNLYWYRQAAGRGLQLLFYSVGIGQISSEVPQNLSASRPQDRQFILSSKKLLLSDSGFYLCASHPGTGDYNEQFFGPGTRLTVL.

V usage is TRBV7-3 and J usage is TRBJ2-2; D gene uncertain. The CDR3 extends over 15 amino acids. Trimming left V 3 bases short and J 0 bases short, with 8 bases between. The germline CDR1 and CDR2 sequences are SGHTA and FQGTGA. The CDR3 region is CASSLVPTNTGELFF. In nucleotides, the CDR3 is TGTGCCAGCAGCTTGGTCCCGACGAACACCGGGGAGCTGTTTTTT.

The rearrangement joins TRBV28 to TRBJ1-6, with D hard to call. The CDR3 contains 14 residues. Germline V gene lookup returns CDR1 MDHEN and CDR2 SYDVKM. Trimming pared 7 bases from V and 7 bases from J, leaving 14 bases between. The CDR3 reads CASNLSVQNSPLHF. The CDR3 coding sequence is TGTGCCAGCAACCTCTCTGTCCAAAATTCACCCCTCCACTTT.

This chain uses TRBV6-1 with TRBJ1-2; D is unresolved. The CDR3 is 17 residues long. Germline loops: CDR1 MNHNS, CDR2 SASEGT. V was pared by 0 bases and J by 6 bases, with 20 bases between. CDR3 DNA: TGTGCCAGCAGTGAAGCCAATTTTTTTGGCAGGACCCATGGCTACACCTTC. As protein: CASSEANFFGRTHGYTF.

Of note for this clone: The sample has other DNA sequences that encode this CDR3 too. The V gene is TRBV5-1, the J gene TRBJ1-2; D not certain. Germline CDR1 reads SGHRS; CDR2 reads YFSETQ. The V gene lost 5 bases and the J gene lost 1 base, with 9 bases spanning the gap. CDR3 length equals 13 residues. As DNA, the CDR3 is TGCGCCAGCAGTCTGGACGGTAACTATGGCTACACCTTC. Translated: CASSLDGNYGYTF.

The V and J genes are TRBV10-3 and TRBJ2-3; 11 positions agree with TRBD1. This CDR3 has 13 residues. The trim removed 8 bases at V and 6 bases at J, leaving 4 bases unmatched. Germline CDR1 is ENHRY and CDR2 is SYGVKD. CDR3 sequence (DNA): TGTGCCATCCAGGACAGGGGGCGTGATACGCAGTATTTT. This sequence encodes CAIQDRGRDTQYF.

This chain links TRBV11-2 with TRBJ2-1; D unresolved. This CDR3 is built from 14 residues. The germline V gene encodes CDR1 SGHAT and CDR2 FQNNGV. Trimming took 2 bases from V and 9 from J, leaving 14 bases between them. CDR3 sequence: CASSLTQGTGEQFF. In DNA, the CDR3 is TGTGCCAGCAGCTTAACCCAAGGTACTGGTGAGCAGTTCTTC.

A single count supports this clone. This chain links TRBV7-9 with TRBJ1-1; 7 bases agree with TRBD1. Germline V CDR1 and CDR2: SEHNR, FQNEAQ (reference sequence). The CDR3 is made up of 16 amino acids. J gave up 1 base and V 5 bases, and 10 bases lay outside the gene matches. CDR3 region: CASSPLGQAQNTEAFF. Here the CDR3 DNA reads TGTGCCAGCAGCCCTCTCGGACAGGCCCAGAACACTGAAGCTTTCTTT.

The J gene is TRBJ1-4, the V gene TRBV6-5; weak D call: TRBD1 (5 bases). Trimming pared 4 bases from V and 14 bases from J, leaving 26 bases between. The CDR3 has 16 residues. From germline, CDR1 is MNHEY and CDR2 SVGAGI. The CDR3: CASSWMLRGSVSRLFF. In nucleotides, the CDR3 is TGTGCCAGCAGTTGGATGCTCCGGGGCAGTGTGTCGAGGCTGTTTTTT.

The table lists this clone with a count of one. This chain uses TRBV27 with TRBJ1-1, with D possibly TRBD1 on 5 matching bases. The germline gives CDR1 MNHEY, CDR2 SMNVEV (reference sequence). The length of the CDR3 is 11 residues. V lost 6 bases to trimming and J lost 7 bases, with 9 bases between them. CDR3 DNA: TGTGCCAGCAGAACCGACAGTGAAGCTTTCTTT. Protein sequence: CASRTDSEAFF.

The CDR3 loop is CASSLRDRDSPLHF. CDR3 DNA: TGTGCCAGCAGCCTCCGGGACAGGGATTCACCCCTCCACTTT. This chain connects TRBV9 to TRBJ1-6; 9 nucleotides line up with TRBD1. Germline V gene data show CDR1 as SGDLS and CDR2 as YYNGEE. The length of the CDR3 is 14 residues. V shed 4 bases and J 8 bases; nucleotides not matched to a gene: 4.

This clone was detected only once. The rearrangement uses TRBV6-6 and TRBJ1-6; a possible D gene is TRBD1 (5 bases). Looked up from germline, CDR1 is MNHNY and CDR2 is SVGAGI (reference sequence). This CDR3 region has 18 residues. The ends were cut back, 5 bases at V and 2 bases at J, with 19 bases in the middle. The DNA for the CDR3 is TGTGCCAGCAGTCCGACGCGGGGGATCGGGGCCTATAATTCACCCCTCCACTTT. Translated: CASSPTRGIGAYNSPLHF.

The chain employs TRBV6-5 and TRBJ1-5; D is unresolved. This CDR3 is built from 14 residues. Trimming cost V 8 bases and J 4 bases, with 15 bases left between them. Germline V CDR1 and CDR2: MNHEY, SVGAGI. The CDR3 region has the DNA TGTGCCAGCCGGCGGGCAGAGGTGAATCAGCCCCAGCATTTT. Translation gives CASRRAEVNQPQHF.

This clone turned up a few times. The chain has TRBV5-5 and TRBJ2-7; 9 bases line up with TRBD1. The CDR3 sequence is 16 residues long. Germline CDR1 is SGHKS and CDR2 is YYEKEE (reference sequence). Trimming cost V 5 bases and J 7 bases; bases outside gene matches: 16. CDR3 DNA sequence: TGTGCCAGCAGTCCCTTCTCGACAGGGGGTTCGGGTGAGCAGTACTTC. Translation gives CASSPFSTGGSGEQYF.

The table lists this clone with a few counts. The V gene is TRBV5-1, the J gene TRBJ2-6; D is ambiguous. Looked up from germline, CDR1 is SGHRS and CDR2 is YFSETQ. The CDR3 length is 18 residues. Between the trimmed V and J ends, which lost 0 bases and 0 bases, there was a span of 13 bases. CDR3 coding DNA: TGCGCCAGCAGCTTGGCTCTATTGATAAACTCTGGGGCCAACGTCCTGACTTTC. Protein: CASSLALLINSGANVLTF.

V gene TRBV10-2 combines with J gene TRBJ1-4, with TRBD1 identical over 7 bases. The ends lost 10 bases at V and 4 bases at J; junction bases unmatched: 6. The V gene's germline CDR1 is WSHSY and CDR2 SAAADI. This CDR3 is built from 13 residues. The CDR3 sequence is CATGQVLNEKLFF. The CDR3 DNA reads TGCGCCACCGGACAGGTTCTTAATGAAAAACTGTTTTTT.

The CDR3 DNA is TGTGCCAGCAGTTACACGACTAGCTCGGAGACCCAGTACTTC. Its translation: CASSYTTSSETQYF. J is TRBJ2-5 and V is TRBV6-6, with TRBD2 identical over 7 bases. The CDR3 is 14 amino acids. J was trimmed by 5 bases and V by 2 bases; bases with no gene match: 5. Germline V gives CDR1 MNHNY, CDR2 SVGAGI (reference sequence).